This T cell receptor (beta chain) was retrieved from a study of blood T cell repertoires in COVID-19. CDR3 length: 14 residues. The germline V gene encodes CDR1 SGHRS and CDR2 YFSETQ. V was pared by 5 bases and J by 8 bases, with 16 bases between. Measured with immunoSEQ multiplex PCR; TCRdb has only the in-frame clones, and not every one. The profile covers hundreds of thousands of clones, with roughly 90% appearing a single time and 2.2% taken by the ten largest. The receptor was derived from a woman in her forties or fifties who had recovered from COVID-19. The chain is built from TRBV5-1 and TRBJ1-4, with D possibly TRBD1 on 5 matching bases. The sequencing sample was made of peripheral blood. As DNA, the CDR3 is TGCGCCAGCAGAAGTGGCCAGGGTGGCGAAAAACTGTTTTTT. This sequence encodes CASRSGQGGEKLFF. Full variable domain (missing parts from reference TRBV5-1 and TRBJ1-4): KAGVTQTPRYLIKTRGQQVTLSCSPISGHRSVSWYQQTPGQGLQFLFEYFSETQRNKGNFPGRFSGRQFSNSRSEMNVSTLELGDSALYLCASRSGQGGEKLFFGSGTQLSVL.